The rows below give T cell receptor beta chains drawn from one sample of a study of blood T cell repertoires in COVID-19. Only in-frame clones appear in the TCRdb table, and some are missing; sequencing was by immunoSEQ multiplex PCR. The data contain approximately 150,000 clones, about 90% of them singletons. The sample was peripheral blood. The origin of the receptors is a man aged 45-65 years who had recovered from COVID-19. CDR3s include the opening cysteine and the closing phenylalanine or tryptophan. A D gene is named only where the DNA matches it firmly.

v_call	d_call	j_call	cdr3_nt	cdr3_aa
TRBV19	.	TRBJ1-1	TGTGCCAGCGGTCTTAACACTGAAGCTTTCTTT	CASGLNTEAFF
TRBV4-1	.	TRBJ1-5	TGCGCCAGCAGCCATTCGGGGAGGGGGAATCAGCCCCAGCATTTT	CASSHSGRGNQPQHF
TRBV19	.	TRBJ1-3	TGTGCCAGTAGTATTGACAGCTCTGGAAACACCATATATTTT	CASSIDSSGNTIYF
TRBV13	.	TRBJ1-5	TGTGCCAGCAGCTTAGGCCTTGAGAGGGGGAGTCAGCCCCAGCATTTT	CASSLGLERGSQPQHF
TRBV6-6	TRBD2	TRBJ2-1	TGTGCCAGCAGTTATAGCGGGGGGGCTTACAATGAGCAGTTCTTC	CASSYSGGAYNEQFF
TRBV4-1	.	TRBJ2-7	TGCGCCAGCAGCCAAGCTGGTAGACTAAGGTACGAGCAGTACTTC	CASSQAGRLRYEQYF
TRBV9	.	TRBJ1-2	TGTGCCAGCAGCGTAGAAGACAGCCGCTATGGCTACACCTTC	CASSVEDSRYGYTF
TRBV5-4	TRBD1	TRBJ1-6	TGTGCCAGCAGCTTGTCGACAGGGGTGAGGATTTCACCCCTCCACTTT	CASSLSTGVRISPLHF
TRBV5-1	TRBD1	TRBJ1-4	TGCGCCAGCAGCAATCCGGGACAGGGAAATGAAAAACTGTTTTTT	CASSNPGQGNEKLFF
TRBV9	.	TRBJ1-1	TGTGCCAGCAGCGTAGCTTCGGGAACTGAAGCTTTCTTT	CASSVASGTEAFF
TRBV7-3	TRBD2	TRBJ2-3	TGTGCCAGCAGCTTAAAGCCCAGCGGGAGAGGAGATACGCAGTATTTT	CASSLKPSGRGDTQYF
TRBV7-9	TRBD1	TRBJ1-1	TGTGCCAGCAGCCCCCGGCCGACAGGGGGTTTAAACACTGAAGCTTTCTTT	CASSPRPTGGLNTEAFF
TRBV5-4	.	TRBJ2-5	TGTGCCAGCAGCTCCGCACAGGGCGCAGAGACCCAGTACTTC	CASSSAQGAETQYF
TRBV9	TRBD2	TRBJ2-7	TGTGCCAGCAGCCCCGGAGCGGGGGGGAGCTCCTACGAGCAGTACTTC	CASSPGAGGSSYEQYF
TRBV5-6	TRBD2	TRBJ2-5	TGTGCCAGCAGCGGAGGGGCGGGGGGAGAGACCCAGTACTTC	CASSGGAGGETQYF